This T cell receptor (beta chain) emerged from a study of blood T cells in healthy people across ages. Study summary: About one barcoded beta molecule per two T cells came from capture by template switching.

The CDR3 is 15 amino acids. V lost 0 bases, J lost 3 bases, and 10 bases lay in between. Per the germline V gene, CDR1 is SGHRS and CDR2 is YFSETQ. Healthy Caucasians from Russia aged about 6 to 95 served as donors. A second PCR of roughly 6 to 12 cycles used a sample-barcoded 5' primer and a J-beta primer mix. One entry per CDR3 protein, called by TCRdb with MiXCR from the 5' RACE reads. The profile shows around 1,000,000 distinct CDR3 sequences, 35% to 40% of them singletons. The source is a man younger than 35 in good health. V is TRBV5-1 and J is TRBJ2-1; D is uncertain. The specimen was blood. CDR3 region: CASSLGSQLYNEQFF. The CDR3 nucleotides read TGCGCCAGCAGCTTGGGAAGTCAGCTCTACAATGAGCAGTTCTTC.